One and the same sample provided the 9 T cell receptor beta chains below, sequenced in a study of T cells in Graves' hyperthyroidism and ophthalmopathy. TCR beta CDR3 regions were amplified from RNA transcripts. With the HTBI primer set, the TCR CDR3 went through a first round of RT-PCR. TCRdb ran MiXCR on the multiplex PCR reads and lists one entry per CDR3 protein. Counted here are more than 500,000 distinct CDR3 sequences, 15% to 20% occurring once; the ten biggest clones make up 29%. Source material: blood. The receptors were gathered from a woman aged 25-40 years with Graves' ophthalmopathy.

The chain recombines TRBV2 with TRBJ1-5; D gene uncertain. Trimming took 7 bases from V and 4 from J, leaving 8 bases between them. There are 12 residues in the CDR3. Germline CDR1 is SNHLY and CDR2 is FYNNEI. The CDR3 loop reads CASNPGNQPQHF. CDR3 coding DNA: TGTGCCAGCAACCCGGGGAATCAGCCCCAGCATTTT.

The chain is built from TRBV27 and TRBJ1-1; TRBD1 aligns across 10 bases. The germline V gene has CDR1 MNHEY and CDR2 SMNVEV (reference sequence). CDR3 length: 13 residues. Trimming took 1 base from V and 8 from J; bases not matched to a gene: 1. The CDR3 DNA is TGTGCCAGCAGTTTATGGGGACAGGGGGAAGCTTTCTTT. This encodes CASSLWGQGEAFF.

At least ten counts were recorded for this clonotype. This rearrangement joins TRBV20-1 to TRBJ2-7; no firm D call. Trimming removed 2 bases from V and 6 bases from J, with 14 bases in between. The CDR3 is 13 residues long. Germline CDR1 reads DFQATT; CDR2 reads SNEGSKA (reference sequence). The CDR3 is CSARLTPGPEQYF. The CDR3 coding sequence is TGCAGTGCTAGACTCACCCCAGGCCCCGAGCAGTACTTC.

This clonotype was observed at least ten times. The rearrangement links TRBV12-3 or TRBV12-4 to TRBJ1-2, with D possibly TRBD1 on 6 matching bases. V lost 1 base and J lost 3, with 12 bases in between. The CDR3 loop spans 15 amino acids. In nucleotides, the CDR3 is TGTGCCAGCAGTTTAGGGACAGTAACCTACTATGGCTACACCTTC. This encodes CASSLGTVTYYGYTF.

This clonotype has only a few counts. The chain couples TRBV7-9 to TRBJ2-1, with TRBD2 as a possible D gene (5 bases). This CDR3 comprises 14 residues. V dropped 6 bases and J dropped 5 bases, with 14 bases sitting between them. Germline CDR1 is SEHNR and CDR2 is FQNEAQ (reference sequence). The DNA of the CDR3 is TGTGCCAGCAGTGCATGGGAGCAGAACAATGAGCAGTTCTTC. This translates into CASSAWEQNNEQFF.

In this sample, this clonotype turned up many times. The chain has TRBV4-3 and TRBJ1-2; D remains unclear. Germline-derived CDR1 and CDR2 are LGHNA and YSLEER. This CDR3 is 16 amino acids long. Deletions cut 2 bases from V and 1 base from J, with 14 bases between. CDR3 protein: CASSQQARGYNYGYTF. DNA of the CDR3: TGCGCCAGCAGCCAACAAGCAAGAGGGTATAACTATGGCTACACCTTC.

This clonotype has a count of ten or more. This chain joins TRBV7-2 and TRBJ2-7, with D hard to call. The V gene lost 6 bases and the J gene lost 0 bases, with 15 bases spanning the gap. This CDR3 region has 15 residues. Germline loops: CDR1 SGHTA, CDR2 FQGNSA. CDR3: CASSKAVTSSYEQYF. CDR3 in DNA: TGTGCCAGCAGTAAAGCTGTTACGAGCTCCTACGAGCAGTACTTC. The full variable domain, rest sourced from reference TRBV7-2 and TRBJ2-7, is GAGVSQSPSNKVTEKGKDVELRCDPISGHTALYWYRQSLGQGLEFLIYFQGNSAPDKSGLPSDRFSAERTGGSVSTLTIQRTQQEDSAVYLCASSKAVTSSYEQYFGPGTRLTVT.

CDR3 sequence (DNA): TGTGCCAGCAGTCCAAGTCGCGGGAGGAAGGAGACCCAGTACTTC. Protein product: CASSPSRGRKETQYF. V and J are TRBV6-1 and TRBJ2-5; 8 bases line up with TRBD2. This CDR3 region has 15 residues. Germline values: CDR1 MNHNS, CDR2 SASEGT. The V gene end was trimmed by 5 bases and the J gene end by 5 bases; junction bases not matched to a gene: 10.

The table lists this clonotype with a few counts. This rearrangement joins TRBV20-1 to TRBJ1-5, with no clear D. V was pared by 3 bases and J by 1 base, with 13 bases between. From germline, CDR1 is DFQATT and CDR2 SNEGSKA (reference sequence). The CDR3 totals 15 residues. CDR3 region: CSASPQGGSNQPQHF. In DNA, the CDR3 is TGCAGTGCTAGCCCCCAAGGTGGGAGCAATCAGCCCCAGCATTTT.